These T cell receptor beta chains were read from a single sample in a study of blood T cells in healthy people across ages. Each CDR3 protein is one row after TCRdb ran MiXCR on the 5' RACE reads. Altogether just over 800,000 distinct CDR3 sequences are present, roughly 60% being singletons, with the ten largest covering 28%. The sequencing input was blood. The receptors originated from a man aged 30-40 years in good health. CDR3s include the opening cysteine and the closing phenylalanine or tryptophan. The D gene is left open where the match is weak. Clone size is stated in some rows and not others, as once, few, many or a class when expanded.

j_call | d_call | v_call | clone_size | cdr3_aa | cdr3_nt
TRBJ2-7 | NA | TRBV5-1 | NA | CASSYRDTYYEQYF | TGTGCCAGCTCATACCGGGACACCTACTACGAGCAGTACTTC
TRBJ1-2 | NA | TRBV10-3 | few | CATGDYGYTF | TGTGCCACAGGGGACTATGGCTACACCTTC
TRBJ2-1 | TRBD2 | TRBV3-1 | NA | CASSQASGGAVNEQFF | TGTGCCAGCAGCCAAGCTAGCGGGGGGGCCGTCAATGAGCAGTTCTTC
TRBJ2-2 | TRBD2 | TRBV7-2 | NA | CASSRGLAGGHAGELFF | TGTGCCAGCAGCCGAGGACTAGCGGGGGGGCATGCCGGGGAGCTGTTTTTT
TRBJ2-7 | NA | TRBV29-1 | NA | CSVAWQPYEQYF | TGCAGCGTTGCATGGCAGCCCTACGAGCAGTACTTC
TRBJ1-5 | TRBD1 | TRBV2 | NA | CASSPGGLNQPQHF | TGTGCCAGCAGTCCAGGGGGTCTCAATCAGCCCCAGCATTTT
TRBJ2-4 | NA | TRBV5-1 | NA | CASSPGLLGPKNIQYF | TGCGCCAGCAGCCCGGGACTCCTGGGCCCCAAAAACATTCAGTACTTC
TRBJ1-3 | NA | TRBV12-3/TRBV12-4 | NA | CASSFRVLETGNTIYF | TGTGCCAGCAGTTTTCGGGTTTTGGAGACTGGAAACACCATATATTTT
TRBJ2-2 | NA | TRBV21-1 | NA | CASSNGVYGELFF | TGCGCCAGCAGCAACGGCGTATACGGGGAGCTGTTTTTT
TRBJ2-7 | NA | TRBV6-2/TRBV6-3 | NA | CASSDLRTPTYEQYF | TGTGCCAGCAGTGACCTGAGGACACCTACCTACGAGCAGTACTTC
TRBJ2-1 | TRBD2 | TRBV7-3 | NA | CASSSPGLAGGRNEQFF | TGTGCCAGCAGCTCACCGGGACTAGCGGGGGGGCGTAATGAGCAGTTCTTC
TRBJ2-5 | NA | TRBV20-1 | NA | CSAVQGRETQYF | TGCAGTGCCGTACAGGGACGGGAGACCCAGTACTTC
TRBJ2-4 | NA | TRBV20-1 | few | CSARPRGLAKNIQYF | TGCAGTGCTAGGCCGCGGGGGCTAGCCAAAAACATTCAGTACTTC
TRBJ2-1 | NA | TRBV20-1 | once | CSARRTGRTGNEQFF | TGCAGTGCTAGGCGAACTGGCCGTACGGGCAATGAGCAGTTCTTC